Listed here are 15 T cell receptor beta chains from one sample, sequenced in a study of response to subunit inactivated influenza vaccine (dated by TCRdb to 2016 to 2019). The library was made by RT-PCR. Sequencing was performed on an Illumina HiSeq 2500. Using fastp at Q25 and MiXCR, TCRdb reprocessed the public reads and kept productive beta chains. A single entry per CDR3 protein holds the most common genes and DNA from its merged rows. The sample records 500,000 or so distinct CDR3 sequences, approximately 15% of which are singletons. The ten top clones hold 2.5% to 3.5% of the sample. This material consisted of CD4+ T cells sorted from PBMCs, taken 23 to 25 months after vaccination. These receptors were taken from a man between 50 and 69 years old who received an inactivated influenza vaccine. Donor details come from another sample of the same person, matched by shared clones.

V is TRBV10-2 and J is TRBJ2-5; perhaps TRBD1 as D (10 bases). The CDR3 is made up of 19 amino acids. Trimming cost V 4 bases and J 4 bases, with 28 bases left between them. Germline V CDR1 and CDR2: WSHSY, SAAADI. CDR3 in DNA: TGCGCCAGCAGTGGGGCTAGCGGGGACAGGGGACTCAGAGGAGAGACCCAGTACTTC. Amino acid sequence: CASSGASGDRGLRGETQYF.

This clonotype was observed a few times. This rearrangement joins TRBV7-2 to TRBJ1-1, with 7 bases fitting TRBD1. CDR1 and CDR2 (germline): SGHTA, FQGNSA. Trimming removed 5 bases from V and 7 bases from J; junction bases left unmatched: 10. This CDR3 contains 14 residues. The CDR3 spells CASSTQVQGLEAFF. The CDR3 region has the DNA TGTGCCAGCAGCACGCAGGTACAGGGGCTTGAAGCTTTCTTT.

V gene TRBV5-4 combines with J gene TRBJ2-3, with D unresolved. The length of the CDR3 is 14 residues. Trimming removed 0 bases from V and 1 base from J, with 6 bases in between. Germline V gives CDR1 SGHNT, CDR2 YYREEE (reference sequence). The CDR3 spells CASSLVRGTDTQYF. The CDR3 DNA is TGTGCCAGCAGCTTGGTGAGAGGCACAGATACGCAGTATTTT. Based on the CDR3 plus reference TRBV5-4 and TRBJ2-3, the full variable domain is ETGVTQSPTHLIKTRGQQVTLRCSSQSGHNTVSWYQQALGQGPQFIFQYYREEENGRGNFPPRFSGLQFPNYSSELNVNALELDDSALYLCASSLVRGTDTQYFGPGTRLTVL.

In DNA, the CDR3 is TGTGCCAGCAGTTCCCCCAGCGGGAGTTACGAGCAGTACTTC. Protein product: CASSSPSGSYEQYF. The chain has TRBV28 and TRBJ2-7, with TRBD2 matching 8 bases. Germline V gives CDR1 MDHEN, CDR2 SYDVKM. The length of the CDR3 is 14 residues. V lost 4 bases and J lost 4; bases outside the gene matches: 6. Supplemented by reference TRBV28 and TRBJ2-7, the full variable domain reads DVKVTQSSRYLVKRTGEKVFLECVQDMDHENMFWYRQDPGLGLRLIYFSYDVKMKEKGDIPEGYSVSREKKERFSLILESASTNQTSMYLCASSSPSGSYEQYFGPGTRLTVT.

In this sample, this clonotype turned up a few times. The rearrangement joins TRBV7-9 to TRBJ2-1, with 9 bases aligning to TRBD1. Trimming at V came to 5 bases and at J to 6 bases, leaving 5 bases not matched to a gene. Germline V gene data show CDR1 as SEHNR and CDR2 as FQNEAQ (reference sequence). This CDR3 is built from 14 residues. CDR3 bases: TGTGCCAGCAGCACTTACAGGGGGCTCAATGAGCAGTTCTTC. Its protein product is CASSTYRGLNEQFF.

The chain couples TRBV3-1 to TRBJ2-1; 8 nucleotides match TRBD2. Per the germline V gene, CDR1 is LGHDT and CDR2 is YNNKEL (reference sequence). This CDR3 has 15 amino acids. Trimming removed 7 bases from V and 5 bases from J; junction bases left unmatched: 10. CDR3 DNA: TGTGCCAGCACCCTGATGCTAGCGGGTAACAATGAGCAGTTCTTC. Protein sequence: CASTLMLAGNNEQFF.

The V gene is TRBV10-3, the J gene TRBJ2-5; 9 bases align to TRBD2. V dropped 3 bases and J dropped 6; count of bases not matched to a gene: 8. From germline, CDR1 is ENHRY and CDR2 SYGVKD. This CDR3 region has 15 residues. The CDR3 reads CAISDGGRAVKTQYF. The CDR3 DNA is TGTGCCATCAGTGATGGCGGGAGGGCCGTCAAGACCCAGTACTTC.

The rearrangement joins TRBV12-3 or TRBV12-4 to TRBJ2-4, with TRBD2 as a possible D gene (6 bases). The V gene lost 7 bases and the J gene lost 0 bases, with 25 bases spanning the gap. The CDR3 contains 19 residues. CDR3 nucleotides: TGTGCCAGCATCTCTAGACTAGTTTTAACGCCCGAAGCCAAAAACATTCAGTACTTC. It yields the protein CASISRLVLTPEAKNIQYF.

J is TRBJ2-3 and V is TRBV6-2 or TRBV6-3; 8 bases match TRBD1. The CDR3 spans 15 residues. Germline assignment: CDR1 MNHEY and CDR2 SVGEGT. The ends lost 8 bases at V and 2 bases at J; junction bases unmatched: 9. The CDR3 loop is CASRTGGILTDTQYF. The CDR3 nucleotides are TGTGCCAGCCGAACAGGGGGAATTCTCACAGATACGCAGTATTTT.

This clonotype has only a few counts. This chain joins TRBV4-3 and TRBJ1-2; no definite D call. Germline loops: CDR1 LGHNA, CDR2 YSLEER. The V end lost 4 bases, the J end lost 0 bases, and 12 bases lay between the germline ends. This CDR3 is 15 amino acids long. CDR3 DNA: TGCGCCAGCAGCCCAAGCACGGGCTCTAACTATGGCTACACCTTC. It translates to CASSPSTGSNYGYTF.

This chain links TRBV5-1 with TRBJ2-5; the D gene is possibly TRBD2 (6 bases). The CDR3 has 15 residues. The ends were cut back, 3 bases at V and 5 bases at J, with 17 bases in the middle. Per the germline V gene, CDR1 is SGHRS and CDR2 is YFSETQ. Here the CDR3 reads CASSSTGLKRETQYF. The CDR3 coding sequence is TGCGCCAGCAGCTCAACGGGACTCAAAAGGGAGACCCAGTACTTC.

A word on this clonotype: A much larger clone sits a single nucleotide away, making a read error possible. This rearrangement joins TRBV11-2 to TRBJ2-1, with D possibly matching TRBD2 (6 bases). This CDR3 has 15 residues. The germline CDR1 and CDR2 sequences are SGHAT and FQNNGV. V lost 3 bases and J 5 bases, leaving 14 bases between the germline ends. In DNA form, the CDR3 reads TGTGCCAGCAGCTTGGCCGGGACTGGCAACAATGAGCAGTTCTTC. This sequence encodes CASSLAGTGNNEQFF.

This clonotype was observed a few times. The genes are TRBV6-1 and TRBJ2-4; 7 bases match TRBD1. Germline V CDR1 and CDR2: MNHNS, SASEGT. V was pared by 7 bases and J by 6 bases, with 9 bases of the junction left unmatched. The CDR3 loop spans 14 amino acids. The CDR3 here is CASNRQGSGNIQYF. Written as DNA, the CDR3 is TGTGCCAGCAACCGACAGGGATCAGGAAACATTCAGTACTTC.

The CDR3 sequence: CAISVGTGRNTEAFF. The CDR3 DNA reads as TGTGCCATCAGTGTTGGGACAGGGAGGAACACTGAAGCTTTCTTT. This chain joins TRBV10-3 and TRBJ1-1; 9 nucleotides align to TRBD1. The ends lost 4 bases at V and 1 base at J; junction bases unmatched: 4. There are 15 residues in the CDR3. Germline V gene lookup returns CDR1 ENHRY and CDR2 SYGVKD.

The J gene is TRBJ2-1, the V gene TRBV30, with 7 bases aligning to TRBD2. Germline CDR1 reads GTSNPN; CDR2 reads SVGIG (reference sequence). V shed 4 bases, J shed 5 bases, and the junction held 2 bases outside the gene matches. This CDR3 contains 12 residues. CDR3 residues: CAWKGTNNEQFF. For the CDR3, the DNA is TGTGCCTGGAAAGGGACTAACAATGAGCAGTTCTTC.